The source of this T cell receptor (beta chain) is a study of blood T cell repertoires in COVID-19. Cohort 3 donors were reported recovered after two negative PCRs, clearance, or symptom resolution. Trimming removed 4 bases from V and 7 bases from J; junction bases left unmatched: 10. CDR3 size: 15 residues. Looked up from germline, CDR1 is MDHEN and CDR2 is SYDVKM. Methods used by the authors: Estimation of nucleated cell counts relied on the amplification of reference gene primers. Profiling relied on immunoSEQ multiplex PCR, and the TCRdb table lists in-frame clones only, not all of them. V and J calls and clone size are those listed in that table; D and trimming were worked out from the DNA. The table shows under 500,000 clones, with around 87% occurring only once.

Sample: PBMCs or T cells enriched from blood (not recorded which). The chain combines TRBV28 with TRBJ1-2; 9 nucleotides align to TRBD1. The TCR originated in a man aged 30-40 years who had recovered from COVID-19. CDR3 residues: CASSWDRVGSVGYTF. The CDR3 DNA reads as TGTGCCAGCAGTTGGGACAGGGTGGGTTCCGTTGGCTACACCTTC.